A single sample gave rise to the 10 T cell receptor beta chains below, sequenced in a study of CD8 T cells in ankylosing spondylitis (dated by TCRdb to 2015 to 2018). The library was generated by 5' RACE. TCRdb lists the instrument as Illumina HiSeq 2500. TCRdb trimmed the raw reads at Q25, called clones with MiXCR and kept productive beta chains. Rows are combined by CDR3 protein, so each entry shows the most common genes and DNA. This sample comprises fewer than 180,000 distinct CDR3 sequences, roughly 44% of them detected only once. Roughly 15% of the sample is taken by the ten largest. Sequencing input: synovial fluid, either unsorted or a sorted T cell fraction (not recorded which). Receptors were obtained from a male donor with ankylosing spondylitis.

This clonotype was seen a few times. The V call is TRBV5-1, the J call TRBJ2-7; TRBD1 aligns across 7 bases. V shed 1 base, J shed 3 bases, and the junction held 1 base outside the gene matches. The V gene's germline CDR1 is SGHRS and CDR2 YFSETQ. The CDR3 runs 13 residues. In DNA form, the CDR3 reads TGCGCCAGCAGCTTGACAGGGGTCTACGAGCAGTACTTC. Translation gives CASSLTGVYEQYF.

CDR3 sequence (DNA): TGTGCCAGCAGCTCCATCCGGGGACTCGAAGCCTACGAGCAGTACTTC. This codes for CASSSIRGLEAYEQYF. The rearrangement joins TRBV7-8 to TRBJ2-7; tentatively, D is TRBD2 (6 bases). Per the germline V gene, CDR1 is SGHVS and CDR2 is FQNEAQ. This CDR3 comprises 16 residues. V shed 4 bases and J shed 2 bases, with 18 bases lying between them.

This clonotype has a count of ten or more. The chain links TRBV4-1 to TRBJ2-2, with D possibly being TRBD2 (6 bases). Germline loops: CDR1 MGHRA, CDR2 YSYEKL. The CDR3 has 15 residues. Trimming stripped 0 bases from V and 4 bases from J, with 9 bases between. The CDR3 sequence is CASSQEGRGTGELFF. The DNA for the CDR3 is TGCGCCAGCAGCCAAGAAGGGCGGGGCACCGGGGAGCTGTTTTTT.

The chain combines TRBV6-5 with TRBJ1-2, with 10 bases identical to TRBD1. The ends lost 1 base at V and 8 bases at J; junction bases unmatched: 7. CDR1 is MNHEY and CDR2 is SVGAGI in the germline V gene. There are 15 residues in the CDR3. In DNA, the CDR3 is TGTGCCAGCAGTTACTTCCGGACAGGGGGTAACGGCTACACCTTC. Translating gives CASSYFRTGGNGYTF.

The V and J genes are TRBV5-1 and TRBJ1-2, with unresolved D. CDR1 and CDR2 from the germline V gene are SGHRS and YFSETQ. The V end lost 0 bases, the J end lost 8 bases, and 8 bases lay between the germline ends. There are 12 residues in the CDR3. CDR3 amino acids: CASSLGPRGYTF. The CDR3 bases are TGCGCCAGCAGCTTGGGGCCCCGGGGCTACACCTTC.

This clonotype was observed a handful of times. The CDR3 region is CAISVIRGSGYTF. Here the CDR3 DNA reads TGTGCCATCAGTGTCATCCGGGGAAGCGGCTACACCTTC. This chain joins TRBV10-3 and TRBJ1-2; no firm D call. V lost 4 bases to trimming and J lost 8 bases, with 14 bases between them. Germline CDR1 and CDR2: ENHRY and SYGVKD. The CDR3 loop spans 13 amino acids.

J is TRBJ1-5 and V is TRBV27, with D unresolved. The CDR3 contains 14 residues. Germline lookup yields CDR1 MNHEY and CDR2 SMNVEV (reference sequence). V lost 6 bases and J 2 bases, leaving 11 bases between the germline ends. The CDR3 DNA is TGTGCCAGCAGGGGTCGGGGTCGCAATCAGCCCCAGCATTTT. It is translated as CASRGRGRNQPQHF.

The chain combines TRBV7-9 with TRBJ1-5; D is perhaps TRBD1 (5 bases). V lost 0 bases and J 2 bases, leaving 11 bases between the germline ends. CDR1 is SEHNR, CDR2 FQNEAQ, per germline (reference sequence). The CDR3 has 16 residues. CDR3 DNA: TGTGCCAGCAGCTTAGCGGGCAGGGAGGGCAATCAGCCCCAGCATTTT. It encodes CASSLAGREGNQPQHF.

The chain couples TRBV7-9 to TRBJ2-3; D gene ambiguous. V was shortened by 3 bases and J by 5 bases, with 15 bases between the two germline ends. CDR1 is SEHNR and CDR2 is FQNEAQ in the germline V gene (reference sequence). This CDR3 is built from 15 residues. As DNA, the CDR3 is TGTGCCAGCAGCTTTCCCGGGCCCTACAAAGATACGCAGTATTTT. This encodes CASSFPGPYKDTQYF.

This clonotype appeared many times. The chain links TRBV12-3 or TRBV12-4 to TRBJ2-2, with 7 bases aligning to TRBD1. V trimming: 6 bases; J trimming: 7 bases; junction bases outside the gene matches: 8. The CDR3 sequence is 14 residues long. DNA for the CDR3: TGTGCCAGCAGCCTTACAGGGGCGGGCGGGGAGCTGTTTTTT. It specifies CASSLTGAGGELFF.